The 8 T cell receptor beta chains presented below share a single source sample, sequenced in a study of blood T cell repertoires in COVID-19. The table came from immunoSEQ multiplex PCR; TCRdb's copy has only in-frame clones and leaves some out. The table shows approximately 200,000 clones, with nearly 85% occurring only once. Material: peripheral blood. The receptor set was obtained from a young woman with acute or convalescent COVID-19.

This chain connects TRBV24-1 to TRBJ2-1; tentative D call: TRBD1 (5 bases). The germline V gene encodes CDR1 KGHDR and CDR2 SFDVKD. Trimming pared 3 bases from V and 5 bases from J, leaving 13 bases between. The CDR3 is made up of 15 amino acids. This chain's CDR3 is CATSDGAQFHNEQFF. Written as DNA, the CDR3 is TGTGCCACCAGTGATGGGGCTCAGTTCCACAATGAGCAGTTCTTC.

The rearrangement uses TRBV11-1 and TRBJ2-1; D might be TRBD1 (6 bases). The V gene lost 5 bases and the J gene lost 0 bases, with 14 bases spanning the gap. Germline loops: CDR1 SGHAT, CDR2 FQDESV (reference sequence). The CDR3 has 16 amino acids. CDR3 sequence: CASSDRQVGSYNEQFF. The CDR3 nucleotides are TGTGCCAGCAGCGACAGACAGGTTGGCTCCTACAATGAGCAGTTCTTC.

The V call is TRBV19, the J call TRBJ1-5, with a possible D match to TRBD1 (6 bases). The CDR3 is made up of 15 amino acids. Germline CDR1 is LNHDA and CDR2 is SQIVND (reference sequence). Trimming took 3 bases from V and 6 from J, leaving 15 bases between them. CDR3 sequence: CASSMPTGRGQPQHF. DNA of the CDR3: TGTGCCAGTAGTATGCCAACAGGGAGGGGTCAGCCCCAGCATTTT.

This chain joins TRBV2 and TRBJ2-7, with D hard to call. CDR1 is SNHLY and CDR2 is FYNNEI in the germline V gene. The CDR3 runs 12 residues. Deletions cut 2 bases from V and 4 bases from J, with 6 bases between. This chain's CDR3 is CASSEPNYEQYF. The CDR3 DNA sequence: TGTGCCAGCAGTGAACCCAATTACGAGCAGTACTTC.

This clone was found a few times. The chain uses TRBV4-2 and TRBJ2-7; D might be TRBD1 (6 bases). This CDR3 spans 14 amino acids. Trimming left V 6 bases short and J 3 bases short, with 15 bases between. CDR1 LGHNA and CDR2 YNFKEQ come from the germline V gene. In DNA form, the CDR3 reads TGTGCCAGCAGATTCCGGGACAAGTTCTACGAGCAGTACTTC. Protein product: CASRFRDKFYEQYF.

The chain links TRBV21-1 to TRBJ1-3; no DNA check was done on the table's D call, TRBD1. TRBV21-1 is reported as a pseudogene. This CDR3 has 17 residues. The CDR3: CASSKCNRGLSGDTIYF. Here the CDR3 DNA reads TGTGCCAGCAGCAAATGCAACAGGGGCCTCTCAGGAGACACCATATATTTT.

The rearrangement uses TRBV24-1 and TRBJ2-1; 7 nucleotides line up with TRBD1. Germline V lookup: CDR1 KGHDR, CDR2 SFDVKD. The CDR3 extends over 13 amino acids. The trim removed 9 bases at V and 3 bases at J, leaving 4 bases unmatched. The CDR3 sequence is CATRQGNYNEQFF. The CDR3 bases are TGTGCCACCCGACAGGGAAACTACAATGAGCAGTTCTTC.

This sequence joins TRBV7-9 and TRBJ1-4; 9 bases agree with TRBD1. CDR3 length: 15 residues. Germline CDR1 SEHNR, CDR2 FQNEAQ (reference sequence). The ends lost 5 bases at V and 7 bases at J; junction bases unmatched: 8. Written as DNA, the CDR3 is TGTGCCAGCAGCCCTAGGGGGACAGGGACTGAAAAACTGTTTTTT. This sequence encodes CASSPRGTGTEKLFF.